Given below is one T cell receptor beta chain in context. Unique molecular identifiers were linked by the library to individual cDNA molecules. Via MiXCR, TCRdb re-called the RACE reads, giving one row per CDR3 protein. The sample contains approximately 340,000 distinct CDR3 sequences, approximately 6.3% of which appear only once. The data stem from a study of human T cells and chemical hapten exposure. Looking at the study overall: Alopecia areata, totalis or universalis affected patients, mainly female.

Trimming took off 11 bases at V and 5 bases at J, with 17 bases between the two ends. Germline V lookup: CDR1 ENHRY, CDR2 SYGVKD. This CDR3 is 13 amino acids long. Time point defined: patch test 1, 2 weeks after DPC sensitization. Treatment noted: therapeutic diphenylcyclopropenone sensitization with weekly scalp DPC. Sequenced here: whole blood, sampled in connection with sensitization to the hapten diphenylcyclopropenone (DPC). This TCR was sampled from a woman aged 18-30 years with alopecia areata. Some clones in this sample may be carry-over from other donors' samples. The chain links TRBV10-3 to TRBJ2-3; the D gene is possibly TRBD2 (6 bases). As DNA, the CDR3 is TGTGCCTCCTCGGAGGGGTCCGGAGATACGCAGTATTTT. Translated: CASSEGSGDTQYF.